The 15 T cell receptor beta chains listed next were all sequenced from one sample in a study of blood T cells in healthy people across ages. The authors ran a second PCR of about 6 to 11 cycles using a sample-barcoded 5' primer and a J-beta primer mix. One entry per CDR3 protein results from TCRdb running MiXCR on the 5' RACE reads. Among 800,000 to 950,000 distinct CDR3 sequences, under 40% were seen once, and the ten largest hold roughly 13%. The specimen sequenced was blood. The receptors were gathered from a young man in good health.

The chain is built from TRBV7-9 and TRBJ1-1; 7 bases line up with TRBD1. The CDR3 sequence is 14 residues long. Germline CDR1 is SEHNR and CDR2 is FQNEAQ (reference sequence). With 5 bases clipped from V and 4 bases from J, the junction kept 7 bases outside the gene matches. The CDR3 DNA sequence: TGTGCCAGCAGCGAAAAGGGGGCCCGCACTGAAGCTTTCTTT. Its translation is CASSEKGARTEAFF.

This clonotype was found a few times. This rearrangement joins TRBV7-2 to TRBJ1-2; TRBD1 might be the D (5 bases). With 0 bases removed from V and 3 bases from J, the gap between germline ends came to 11 bases. CDR3 length: 15 residues. Germline CDR1 reads SGHTA; CDR2 reads FQGNSA. As DNA, the CDR3 is TGTGCCAGCAGCTTAGCGCCGGGGGGGGACTATGGCTACACCTTC. It specifies CASSLAPGGDYGYTF.

For this clonotype: A single base separates this from a much larger clone, so it may be a read error. The chain employs TRBV12-3 or TRBV12-4 and TRBJ2-3; D remains unclear. The CDR3 length is 14 residues. The CDR3 region is CVSSLVQFTDTQYF. DNA for the CDR3: TGTGTCAGCAGTTTAGTACAATTCACAGATACGCAGTATTTT.

This clonotype appeared many times. The chain recombines TRBV29-1 with TRBJ2-3; D not resolved. The V end lost 6 bases, the J end lost 2 bases, and 21 bases lay between the germline ends. Germline-derived CDR1 and CDR2 are SQVTM and ANQGSEA. CDR3 length: 16 amino acids. CDR3 nucleotides: TGCAGCGTCGGAATCAACCAGGCGACATACACAGATACGCAGTATTTT. Translated, it gives CSVGINQATYTDTQYF.

This chain connects TRBV27 to TRBJ1-2; 9 bases are a match to TRBD1. The V segment lost 4 bases and the J segment 5 bases; nucleotides outside the gene matches: 8. Germline CDR1 is MNHEY and CDR2 is SMNVEV (reference sequence). There are 15 residues in the CDR3. CDR3 nucleotide sequence: TGTGCCAGCAGTTGGACAGGGGTAGGGGTTTATGGCTACACCTTC. Translating gives CASSWTGVGVYGYTF.

The gene calls are TRBV6-2 or TRBV6-3 and TRBJ2-2; D is perhaps TRBD2 (5 bases). Trimming took off 0 bases at V and 13 bases at J, with 9 bases between the two ends. This CDR3 comprises 12 residues. CDR1 and CDR2 from the germline V gene are MNHEY and SVGEGT. DNA of the CDR3: TGTGCCAGCAGTTACTCTGTAGGAGGGCTGTTTTTT. This codes for CASSYSVGGLFF.

This clonotype was seen more than once but under ten times. This rearrangement joins TRBV9 to TRBJ2-3; 9 nucleotides agree with TRBD2. J gave up 3 bases and V 3 bases, and 8 bases lay outside the gene matches. From germline, CDR1 is SGDLS and CDR2 YYNGEE. The CDR3 length is 16 residues. This chain's CDR3 is CASSGPASGETDTQYF. The CDR3 coding sequence is TGTGCCAGCAGCGGCCCGGCTAGCGGGGAGACAGATACGCAGTATTTT.

The chain employs TRBV3-1 and TRBJ1-2; 8 positions match TRBD1. This CDR3 is built from 15 residues. J lost 9 bases, V lost 0 bases, and 9 bases had no gene match. Germline assignment: CDR1 LGHDT and CDR2 YNNKEL (reference sequence). CDR3 nucleotide sequence: TGTGCCAGCAGCCAAGACGGGACAGGTAGCGGGAGCTACACCTTC. It specifies CASSQDGTGSGSYTF.

The CDR3 nucleotides are TGTGCCAGCAGTTCAGACATCAACAGGGATAACTATGGCTACACCTTC. Protein sequence: CASSSDINRDNYGYTF. V gene TRBV12-3 or TRBV12-4 combines with J gene TRBJ1-2; possible D gene TRBD1, 6 bases. Deletions cut 4 bases from V and 1 base from J, with 16 bases between. This CDR3 region has 16 residues.

As for this clonotype: Possible read error: a much larger clone is one base away. The rearrangement links TRBV19 to TRBJ2-6, with 8 bases that match TRBD1. Germline loops: CDR1 LNHDA, CDR2 SQIVND (reference sequence). This CDR3 spans 17 amino acids. CDR3 residues: CVTSGTGFLSGANVLTF. CDR3 in DNA: TGTGTCACCAGTGGGACAGGTTTCCTCTCTGGGGCCAACGTCCTGACTTTC.

The rearrangement links TRBV11-1 to TRBJ2-5; a weak D match, TRBD1 (8 bases). Per germline, CDR1 SGHAT and CDR2 FQDESV (reference sequence). This CDR3 has 14 residues. Trimming stripped 3 bases from V and 11 bases from J, with 19 bases between. The CDR3 DNA follows: TGTGCCAGCAGCTTGACGACAGGGGCGCGGGAGCAGTACTTC. It yields the protein CASSLTTGAREQYF. Based on the CDR3 plus reference TRBV11-1 and TRBJ2-5, the full variable domain is EAEVAQSPRYKITEKSQAVAFWCDPISGHATLYWYRQILGQGPELLVQFQDESVVDDSQLPKDRFSAERLKGVDSTLKIQPAELGDSAMYLCASSLTTGAREQYFGPGTRLLVL.

There are a few counts of this clonotype. CDR3 nucleotide sequence: TGTGCCAGCAGCTTGGTAGGAAACCCCTATGGCTACACCTTC. This sequence encodes CASSLVGNPYGYTF. This chain joins TRBV5-6 and TRBJ1-2, with D hard to call. Trimming pared 0 bases from V and 4 bases from J, leaving 10 bases between. The CDR3 covers 14 residues. Germline-derived CDR1 and CDR2 are SGHDT and YYEEEE. Full variable domain (missing parts from reference TRBV5-6 and TRBJ1-2): DAGVTQSPTHLIKTRGQQVTLRCSPKSGHDTVSWYQQALGQGPQFIFQYYEEEERQRGNFPDRFSGHQFPNYSSELNVNALLLGDSALYLCASSLVGNPYGYTFGSGTRLTVV.

DNA for the CDR3: TGTGCCAGCAGCTTATCCCACAGTCTTTGGTCTTTCTTT. Its protein is CASSLSHSLWSFF. This rearrangement joins TRBV7-2 to TRBJ1-1; D unclear. V was shortened by 2 bases and J by 12 bases, with 16 bases between the two germline ends. The CDR3 runs to 13 residues. The germline gives CDR1 SGHTA, CDR2 FQGNSA.

This chain joins TRBV12-3 or TRBV12-4 and TRBJ1-2; 8 bases match TRBD1. V shed 4 bases, J shed 7 bases, and the junction held 8 bases outside the gene matches. The CDR3 is made up of 14 amino acids. The CDR3 is CASSSPRQGLGYTF. Here the CDR3 DNA reads TGTGCCAGCAGTTCGCCGAGACAGGGGCTTGGCTACACCTTC.

This chain joins TRBV6-2 or TRBV6-3 and TRBJ2-1; tentatively, D is TRBD1 or TRBD2 (5 bases each). The J call could be wrong; TRBJ2-7 is a better fit for the DNA end. The CDR3 is made up of 16 amino acids. Germline loops: CDR1 MNHEY, CDR2 SVGEGT. This CDR3 is CASLGRGFSLYNEQYF. The CDR3 region has the DNA TGTGCCAGCTTAGGACGGGGCTTCTCCCTCTACAATGAGCAGTACTTC.